Detailed here is one T cell receptor beta chain. This entry comes from a study of T-cell memory formation after mild COVID-19. This CDR3 spans 12 amino acids. V dropped 8 bases and J dropped 5; count of bases not matched to a gene: 3. Germline CDR1 MNHEY, CDR2 SVGAGI. TCRdb redid the calling of the 5' RACE reads with MiXCR, one entry per CDR3 protein. The data contain just over 400,000 distinct CDR3 sequences, 20% to 30% of them singletons. This receptor was obtained from an adult woman who had mild COVID-19 (a few samples of this study predate the infection). Cell type and time point are not known. The sequencing sample was made of PBMCs or a T cell subset sorted from them (not recorded which). The chain joins TRBV6-5 to TRBJ1-1, with 9 bases matching TRBD1. CDR3 residues: CASGQGRTEAFF. In DNA, the CDR3 is TGTGCCAGCGGACAGGGGAGAACTGAAGCTTTCTTT.